The rows below give T cell receptor beta chains drawn from one sample of a study of T cell responses to AZD1222 COVID-19 vaccine. Libraries were prepared by immunoSEQ multiplex PCR; TCRdb keeps only in-frame clonotypes and omits some of them. The sample shows roughly 270,000 clones, roughly 93% of them seen only once. This specimen was peripheral blood, taken 28 days after the second AZD1222 dose. The receptors stem from an adult who received the AZD1222 COVID-19 vaccine. The CDR3 runs from the conserved cysteine through the conserved F or W. The D gene is left open where the match is weak. Size values are once, few and many counts, or a class for expanded clones, and some rows have none.

d_gene | abundance | j_gene | len | v_gene | CDR3aa | CDR3nt
NA | NA | TRBJ1-2 | 13 | TRBV14 | CASSHLDGKGYTF | TGTGCCAGCAGCCATCTGGACGGAAAGGGCTACACCTTC
NA | NA | TRBJ2-2 | 12 | TRBV28 | CASSIPTGELFF | TGTGCCAGCAGTATCCCCACCGGGGAGCTGTTTTTT
NA | NA | TRBJ1-6 | 15 | TRBV7-6 | CASSPVGVAGSPLHF | TGTGCCAGCAGCCCGGTCGGGGTAGCGGGTTCACCCCTCCACTTT
TRBD1 | NA | TRBJ1-4 | 16 | TRBV3-1/TRBV3-2 | CASSGLRGRFNEKLFF | TGTGCCAGCAGTGGATTAAGGGGGCGCTTTAATGAAAAACTGTTTTTT
NA | NA | TRBJ2-2 | 14 | TRBV10-1 | CASASGQNTGELFF | TGCGCCAGCGCGTCGGGACAGAACACCGGGGAGCTGTTTTTT
NA | NA | TRBJ1-2 | 14 | TRBV5-4 | CASSTPTGRYGYTF | TGTGCCAGCAGCACCCCCACAGGGCGGTATGGCTACACCTTC
NA | once | TRBJ2-7 | 18 | TRBV28 | CASSLPELRQGNPYEQYF | TGTGCCAGCAGCCTACCCGAACTCCGGCAGGGTAATCCCTACGAGCAGTACTTC
NA | once | TRBJ2-1 | 16 | TRBV18 | CASSPVGGRAYNEQFF | TGTGCCAGCTCACCAGTGGGCGGCAGGGCTTACAATGAGCAGTTCTTC
NA | NA | TRBJ1-3 | 11 | TRBV7-6 | CASSTRNTIYF | TGTGCCAGCAGCACCAGAAACACCATATATTTT
NA | NA | TRBJ2-7 | 10 | TRBV20-1 | CSVSAVEQYF | TGCAGTGTCAGTGCGGTTGAGCAGTACTTC
TRBD2 | NA | TRBJ2-1 | 16 | TRBV5-1 | CASSLVGASGAGEQFF | TGCGCCAGCAGCTTGGTGGGGGCTAGCGGGGCCGGTGAGCAGTTCTTC
NA | once | TRBJ2-7 | 16 | TRBV11-2 | CASSIQSGIRAYEQYF | TGTGCCAGCAGCATTCAGAGTGGTATAAGGGCCTACGAGCAGTACTTC
TRBD1 | NA | TRBJ1-4 | 15 | TRBV4-2 | CASSPGQGGGEKLFF | TGTGCCAGCAGCCCCGGACAAGGGGGCGGTGAAAAACTGTTTTTT
TRBD2 | NA | TRBJ2-7 | 12 | TRBV28 | CASWTSGFPGDF | TGTGCCAGTTGGACTAGCGGTTTCCCAGGGGACTTC
NA | NA | TRBJ2-5 | 16 | TRBV6-5 | CASSYSGSGARETQYF | TGTGCCAGCAGTTACTCTGGGTCCGGGGCCAGGGAGACCCAGTACTTC
TRBD2 | NA | TRBJ2-1 | 15 | TRBV5-1 | CASSIQRGGDNEQFF | TGCGCCAGCAGCATCCAGCGGGGGGGAGACAATGAGCAGTTCTTC
TRBD2 | few | TRBJ2-7 | 16 | TRBV19 | CASSIGTSGGRYEQYF | TGTGCCAGTAGTATTGGGACTAGCGGGGGACGCTACGAGCAGTACTTC
NA | NA | TRBJ1-3 | 11 | TRBV19 | CASSYGGAIYF | TGTGCCAGTAGCTACGGGGGAGCCATATATTTT